The 22 T cell receptor beta chains below were found in one sample sequenced in a study of blood T cell repertoires in COVID-19. The protocol was immunoSEQ multiplex PCR, while the TCRdb copy is restricted to in-frame clones and leaves out a portion. The sample yields under 200,000 clones, 80% seen once. Sequenced: peripheral blood. The origin of the receptors is a man between 70 and 80 years old with active or convalescent COVID-19.

The V gene is TRBV7-8, the J gene TRBJ1-3; D is uncertain. Germline loops: CDR1 SGHVS, CDR2 FQNEAQ. The CDR3 extends over 14 amino acids. V was clipped by 1 base and J by 5 bases, with 9 bases between them. The CDR3 loop is CASSLGNSRNTIYF. The CDR3 nucleotides read TGTGCCAGCAGCTTAGGCAATAGTCGAAACACCATATATTTT.

The chain employs TRBV20-1 and TRBJ1-1; D not resolved. The CDR3 has 11 amino acids. Germline V gene lookup returns CDR1 DFQATT and CDR2 SNEGSKA (reference sequence). Trimming removed 3 bases from V and 3 bases from J, with 5 bases in between. The CDR3 nucleotides are TGCAGTGCTAGTGACTACACTGAAGCTTTCTTT. This sequence encodes CSASDYTEAFF.

This chain connects TRBV18 to TRBJ1-2; possible D gene TRBD1, 6 bases. In germline, CDR1 is KGHSH, CDR2 LQKENI. The CDR3 length is 15 residues. V was shortened by 5 bases and J by 0 bases, with 13 bases between the two germline ends. The CDR3 sequence is CASSADSRTNYGYTF. The CDR3, as DNA: TGTGCCAGCTCAGCGGACAGCCGTACTAACTATGGCTACACCTTC.

This clone has only a few counts. The chain recombines TRBV4-2 with TRBJ1-2; the D gene is possibly TRBD1 (6 bases). This CDR3 has 15 amino acids. Germline V gene data show CDR1 as LGHNA and CDR2 as YNFKEQ. V lost 3 bases to trimming and J lost 3 bases, with 14 bases between them. As DNA, the CDR3 is TGTGCCAGCAGCCAGGAACAGGGAGTGGACTATGGCTACACCTTC. It is translated as CASSQEQGVDYGYTF.

This clone showed up just once. This rearrangement joins TRBV7-2 to TRBJ1-4; TRBD1 aligns across 9 bases. CDR3 length: 16 amino acids. Germline lookup yields CDR1 SGHTA and CDR2 FQGNSA. The trim removed 3 bases at V and 8 bases at J, leaving 10 bases unmatched. The CDR3 reads CASSLGTGSIREKLFF. The CDR3 nucleotides are TGTGCCAGCAGCTTGGGGACAGGGTCAATTCGAGAAAAACTGTTTTTT.

V and J are TRBV5-1 and TRBJ1-2, with TRBD1 identical over 7 bases. The CDR3 length is 12 residues. Unmatched junction bases numbered 0, after V lost 4 bases and J lost 3 bases. Germline V CDR1 and CDR2: SGHRS, YFSETQ. The CDR3 sequence is CASSDRDYGYTF. Written as DNA, the CDR3 is TGCGCCAGCAGCGACAGGGACTATGGCTACACCTTC.

The gene calls are TRBV25-1 and TRBJ2-2; 8 bases fit TRBD1. The CDR3 consists of 15 residues. Germline V gene sequence: CDR1 MGHDK, CDR2 SYGVNS. Trimming removed 5 bases from V and 7 bases from J; junction bases left unmatched: 9. In DNA form, the CDR3 reads TGTGCCAGCAGTAGGACAGGGAGTAATGACGGGGAGCTGTTTTTT. The encoded protein is CASSRTGSNDGELFF.

The chain has TRBV7-2 and TRBJ2-7; D possibly corresponds to TRBD2 (6 bases). Looked up from germline, CDR1 is SGHTA and CDR2 is FQGNSA. Trimming shortened V by 4 bases and J by 10 bases, and 14 bases separated the two germline ends. The CDR3 sequence is 12 residues long. In DNA, the CDR3 is TGTGCCAGCAGCTCGGGCGGGACCTTTCAGTACTTC. Its translation: CASSSGGTFQYF.

This clone was detected once. The chain has TRBV27 and TRBJ1-5; 9 nucleotides agree with TRBD1. The V gene's germline CDR1 is MNHEY and CDR2 SMNVEV (reference sequence). V was pared by 5 bases and J by 5 bases, with 7 bases of the junction left unmatched. CDR3 length: 15 amino acids. The CDR3 DNA sequence: TGTGCCAGCAGTCGATCGACAGGGGGTGATCAGCCCCAGCATTTT. Translation gives CASSRSTGGDQPQHF.

The V gene is TRBV5-6, the J gene TRBJ1-1; 8 bases are shared with TRBD1. Trimming cost V 2 bases and J 2 bases; bases outside gene matches: 5. This CDR3 is 15 amino acids long. Germline V gene data show CDR1 as SGHDT and CDR2 as YYEEEE. The CDR3 region is CASSFRTGLNTEAFF. CDR3 coding DNA: TGTGCCAGCAGCTTTCGGACAGGGCTTAACACTGAAGCTTTCTTT.

J is TRBJ1-6 and V is TRBV7-6, with 7 bases that match TRBD1. CDR3 length: 15 amino acids. Germline V gene data show CDR1 as SGHVS and CDR2 as FNYEAQ. The V segment lost 2 bases and the J segment 6 bases; nucleotides outside the gene matches: 4. CDR3 protein: CASSLNRGSNSPLHF. DNA for the CDR3: TGTGCCAGCAGCTTAAACAGGGGCAGTAATTCACCCCTCCACTTT.

The chain is built from TRBV4-2 and TRBJ1-2; D perhaps matches TRBD1 (5 bases). This CDR3 is 12 amino acids long. Germline loops: CDR1 LGHNA, CDR2 YNFKEQ. Trimming left V 2 bases short and J 7 bases short, with 8 bases between. The CDR3 nucleotides read TGTGCCAGCAGCCAACAAGACAGTGGCTACACCTTC. Protein product: CASSQQDSGYTF.

The chain has TRBV5-1 and TRBJ2-1; tentative D call: TRBD2 (6 bases). The CDR3 sequence is 16 residues long. Trimming took off 3 bases at V and 5 bases at J, with 18 bases between the two ends. Germline values: CDR1 SGHRS, CDR2 YFSETQ. This CDR3 reads CASSSRDRDLNNEQFF. CDR3 sequence (DNA): TGCGCCAGCAGCTCTCGAGACCGGGACTTAAACAATGAGCAGTTCTTC.

The rearrangement joins TRBV5-5 to TRBJ1-2; TRBD1 might be the D (5 bases). Germline CDR1 SGHKS, CDR2 YYEKEE (reference sequence). Between the trimmed V and J ends, which lost 2 bases and 4 bases, there was a span of 12 bases. The length of the CDR3 is 14 residues. The CDR3 protein is CASSLADSPYGYTF. The CDR3 region has the DNA TGTGCCAGCAGCTTAGCCGACAGTCCCTATGGCTACACCTTC.

This clone was counted a single time. The V and J genes are TRBV5-1 and TRBJ1-1; D uncertain. CDR1 SGHRS and CDR2 YFSETQ come from the germline V gene. This CDR3 has 14 residues. V was clipped by 0 bases and J by 1 base, with 7 bases between them. In DNA, the CDR3 is TGCGCCAGCAGCTTGGTTGGGAGGAACACTGAAGCTTTCTTT. Translation gives CASSLVGRNTEAFF.

The chain links TRBV5-1 to TRBJ2-5, with D unresolved. Germline lookup yields CDR1 SGHRS and CDR2 YFSETQ. The CDR3 runs 14 residues. V lost 6 bases and J 1 base, leaving 13 bases between the germline ends. As DNA, the CDR3 is TGCGCCAGCACCCAAAACTCACTCCAAGAGACCCAGTACTTC. Translated: CASTQNSLQETQYF.

This chain connects TRBV6-5 to TRBJ2-3; 9 bases map to TRBD2. The CDR3 extends over 15 amino acids. Per germline, CDR1 MNHEY and CDR2 SVGAGI. V gave up 7 bases and J gave up 4 bases; unmatched junction bases: 9. CDR3 DNA sequence: TGTGCCAGCACACCTTTAGCGGGAGTGGCAGATACGCAGTATTTT. Encoded protein: CASTPLAGVADTQYF.

V and J are TRBV5-4 and TRBJ2-7, with D hard to call. This CDR3 has 12 amino acids. Trimming stripped 0 bases from V and 11 bases from J, with 12 bases between. Germline V gene sequence: CDR1 SGHNT, CDR2 YYREEE (reference sequence). CDR3 nucleotide sequence: TGTGCCAGCAGCTTGGAATCGGAAGGAGAGTACTTC. Encoded protein: CASSLESEGEYF.

The gene calls are TRBV6-5 and TRBJ2-1; D is possibly TRBD1 (5 bases). The germline CDR1 and CDR2 sequences are MNHEY and SVGAGI. V lost 4 bases and J 1 base, leaving 11 bases between the germline ends. CDR3 size: 15 residues. CDR3: CASSWGLGSYNEQFF. The CDR3 nucleotides read TGTGCCAGCAGTTGGGGCCTCGGGTCCTACAATGAGCAGTTCTTC.

J is TRBJ2-6 and V is TRBV3-1 (or the pseudogene TRBV3-2); 10 bases align to TRBD1. Germline CDR1 LGHDT, CDR2 YNNKEL (reference sequence). Trimming cost V 4 bases and J 2 bases; bases outside gene matches: 8. CDR3 length: 18 residues. CDR3 coding DNA: TGTGCCAGCAGCCCGCAGGGGACAGGGGTAGCTGGGGCCAACGTCCTGACTTTC. Translated, it gives CASSPQGTGVAGANVLTF.

The chain employs TRBV9 and TRBJ2-3; the D gene is possibly TRBD2 (6 bases). The CDR3 has 15 residues. Trimming took 6 bases from V and 0 from J, leaving 14 bases between them. The germline V gene encodes CDR1 SGDLS and CDR2 YYNGEE. The CDR3 loop reads CASTRIADSTDTQYF. CDR3 sequence (DNA): TGTGCCAGCACTCGGATAGCGGATAGCACAGATACGCAGTATTTT.

This clone has a handful of counts. J is TRBJ2-3 and V is TRBV6-6, with 7 bases identical to TRBD1. Germline trimming cut 4 bases from V and 0 bases from J; bases unmatched to any gene: 1. CDR3 size: 14 residues. Germline V gene lookup returns CDR1 MNHNY and CDR2 SVGAGI (reference sequence). CDR3 loop: CASSLGGSTDTQYF. The CDR3, as DNA: TGTGCCAGCAGTTTAGGGGGCAGCACAGATACGCAGTATTTT.